The 25 T cell receptor beta chains below all came from one sample that was sequenced in a study of shared clonotypes between healthy human individuals. Sequenced by immunoSEQ multiplex PCR; TCRdb stores in-frame clones only, minus some. The sample has about 1 million clones; around 74% are singletons. Sequences were obtained from memory CD4+ T cells sorted from blood. Subset indicated: CD45RA-negative fraction. The origin of the receptors is a young man in good health.

V is TRBV7-2 and J is TRBJ2-5, with D maybe TRBD1 (5 bases). The closer fit of TRBJ2-7 to the DNA end suggests the J call may be wrong. Germline assignment: CDR1 SGHTA and CDR2 FQGNSA. This CDR3 has 16 residues. CDR3 region: CASSLVGTGKLYEQYF. The CDR3 DNA is TGTGCCAGCAGCTTAGTCGGTACAGGAAAACTCTACGAGCAGTACTTC.

The chain uses TRBV6-5 and TRBJ2-6, with 7 bases fitting TRBD2. CDR3 length equals 15 residues. Germline-derived CDR1 and CDR2 are MNHEY and SVGAGI. V gave up 5 bases and J gave up 2 bases; unmatched junction bases: 3. As DNA, the CDR3 is TGTGCCAGCAGTCCTGGGGGGGCTGGGGCCAACGTCCTGACTTTC. Encoded protein: CASSPGGAGANVLTF.

This chain links TRBV6-5 with TRBJ2-3, with D possibly being TRBD2 (6 bases). Germline V lookup: CDR1 MNHEY, CDR2 SVGAGI. V was trimmed by 6 bases and J by 1 base, leaving 8 bases between them. The CDR3 loop spans 13 amino acids. CDR3 nucleotide sequence: TGTGCCAGCAGGGCTAGCGGCACAGATACGCAGTATTTT. Amino acids: CASRASGTDTQYF.

The gene calls are TRBV27 and TRBJ1-2; 7 nucleotides align to TRBD1. Germline V gene data show CDR1 as MNHEY and CDR2 as SMNVEV (reference sequence). This CDR3 spans 15 amino acids. The V and J ends lost 6 bases and 8 bases, in that order; junction bases with no gene match: 15. CDR3 DNA sequence: TGTGCCAGCAGGGGATTGGACAGGTCTTGGGACGGCTACACCTTC. This translates into CASRGLDRSWDGYTF.

In its sample, this clone was seen a few times. The V call is TRBV6-1, the J call TRBJ1-3; a possible D gene is TRBD1 (5 bases). The ends were cut back, 0 bases at V and 8 bases at J, with 17 bases in the middle. The CDR3 spans 16 residues. CDR1 MNHNS and CDR2 SASEGT come from the germline V gene. Written as DNA, the CDR3 is TGTGCCAGCAGTGAAGCGCTGGGGGACTCGGCGGACACCATATATTTT. Translated, it gives CASSEALGDSADTIYF.

This sequence joins TRBV6-1 and TRBJ1-5; 10 nucleotides align to TRBD1. Germline loops: CDR1 MNHNS, CDR2 SASEGT. CDR3 length: 13 amino acids. J was trimmed by 8 bases and V by 6 bases; bases with no gene match: 4. This CDR3 is CASRTGGWEPQHF. In DNA form, the CDR3 reads TGTGCCAGCAGGACAGGGGGCTGGGAGCCCCAGCATTTT.

For the CDR3, the DNA is TGCGCCAGCAGCTTGGCCGGTTCTAGCGGGAGTTATGAGCAGTTCTTC. This sequence encodes CASSLAGSSGSYEQFF. This chain links TRBV5-1 with TRBJ2-1, with 10 bases fitting TRBD2. The CDR3 has 16 residues. Germline lookup yields CDR1 SGHRS and CDR2 YFSETQ. The ends lost 0 bases at V and 8 bases at J; junction bases unmatched: 8.

In its sample, this clone was seen many times. CDR3 nucleotides: TGTGCCAGCAGCACGGGGGGTGAAGCTTTCTTT. Its translation: CASSTGGEAFF. The chain recombines TRBV5-6 with TRBJ1-1, with a weak D call TRBD1 (5 bases). V dropped 4 bases and J dropped 7 bases, with 8 bases sitting between them. CDR1 is SGHDT and CDR2 is YYEEEE in the germline V gene. The CDR3 is 11 residues long. Variable domain in full (rest from reference TRBV5-6 and TRBJ1-1): DAGVTQSPTHLIKTRGQQVTLRCSPKSGHDTVSWYQQALGQGPQFIFQYYEEEERQRGNFPDRFSGHQFPNYSSELNVNALLLGDSALYLCASSTGGEAFFGQGTRLTVV.

Regarding this clone: In the same sample, other DNA sequences code for this CDR3. The chain is built from TRBV6-1 and TRBJ1-5; D is ambiguous. CDR3 size: 12 residues. Germline assignment: CDR1 MNHNS and CDR2 SASEGT. Trimming took off 2 bases at V and 4 bases at J, with 3 bases between the two ends. CDR3 nucleotides: TGTGCCAGCAGTGAACTTAATCAGCCCCAGCATTTT. Its translation: CASSELNQPQHF.

The chain recombines TRBV15 with TRBJ1-4, with no clear D. Germline CDR1 and CDR2: LNHNV and YYDKDF (reference sequence). V lost 5 bases and J lost 4, with 14 bases in between. There are 15 residues in the CDR3. The CDR3 region has the DNA TGTGCCACCAGCCTCAGAAAGGTCGTTAATGAAAAACTGTTTTTT. It encodes CATSLRKVVNEKLFF.

The chain carries TRBV6-1 and TRBJ1-2, with TRBD1 identical over 11 bases. CDR1 and CDR2 (germline): MNHNS, SASEGT. The CDR3 loop spans 15 amino acids. V was clipped by 0 bases and J by 7 bases; unmatched bases: 4. CDR3 region: CASSEAGQGALGYTF. CDR3 bases: TGTGCCAGCAGTGAAGCAGGACAGGGGGCGCTTGGCTACACCTTC.

The chain is built from TRBV11-2 and TRBJ1-6, with D unresolved. This CDR3 has 15 amino acids. Germline CDR1 reads SGHAT; CDR2 reads FQNNGV. V was pared by 0 bases and J by 10 bases, with 13 bases between. Written as DNA, the CDR3 is TGTGCCAGCAGCTTAGAGGGCCGCCGCGAGTCACCCCTCCACTTT. This gives the protein CASSLEGRRESPLHF.

The gene calls are TRBV5-4 and TRBJ2-3, with 10 bases that match TRBD2. CDR3 length: 19 residues. Trimming cost V 4 bases and J 2 bases; bases outside gene matches: 16. Germline loops: CDR1 SGHNT, CDR2 YYREEE (reference sequence). The CDR3 is CASSPGRLFLAGDTDTQYF. The CDR3 DNA follows: TGTGCCAGCAGCCCTGGCCGGCTGTTTCTAGCGGGGGACACAGATACGCAGTATTTT.

The rearrangement links TRBV7-9 to TRBJ2-5, with D maybe TRBD1 (6 bases). The germline V and J ends were trimmed by 5 bases and 4 bases, with 14 bases remaining between them. The CDR3 contains 14 residues. Germline V gene lookup returns CDR1 SEHNR and CDR2 FQNEAQ (reference sequence). The CDR3 sequence: CASSPMGAAETQYF. CDR3 sequence (DNA): TGTGCCAGCAGCCCCATGGGGGCGGCAGAGACCCAGTACTTC.

This chain joins TRBV9 and TRBJ2-3; no firm D call. The germline V gene has CDR1 SGDLS and CDR2 YYNGEE. The V end was cut by 0 bases, the J end by 7 bases, with 9 bases between. The CDR3 totals 13 residues. The CDR3 nucleotides read TGTGCCAGCAGCGTAGGGGATGCGTATACGCAGTATTTT. Protein: CASSVGDAYTQYF.

This clone was detected once. The gene calls are TRBV7-9 and TRBJ2-3; 7 bases are shared with TRBD1. J was trimmed by 3 bases and V by 5 bases; bases with no gene match: 5. Per the germline V gene, CDR1 is SEHNR and CDR2 is FQNEAQ (reference sequence). The CDR3 runs to 14 residues. CDR3 nucleotides: TGTGCCAGCAGCCCGAACAGGGGAACAGATACGCAGTATTTT. Translating gives CASSPNRGTDTQYF.

The rearrangement uses TRBV28 and TRBJ1-2; the D is unclear. Trimming removed 2 bases at V and 2 bases at J, with 6 bases between. The germline gives CDR1 MDHEN, CDR2 SYDVKM. CDR3 length: 13 amino acids. CDR3 loop: CASSLPGNYGYTF. The CDR3 DNA reads as TGTGCCAGCAGTTTACCGGGGAACTATGGCTACACCTTC.

Turning to this clone: Other DNA sequences in the same sample also yield this CDR3. The V call is TRBV2, the J call TRBJ1-4, with D perhaps matching TRBD1 (5 bases). The CDR3 consists of 17 residues. CDR1 is SNHLY, CDR2 FYNNEI, per germline. Between the trimmed V and J ends, which lost 0 bases and 0 bases, there was a span of 11 bases. This CDR3 reads CASSEAGTGATNEKLFF. CDR3 in DNA: TGTGCCAGCAGTGAAGCGGGGACGGGGGCAACTAATGAAAAACTGTTTTTT.

The chain recombines TRBV7-9 with TRBJ2-3; 14 nucleotides line up with TRBD2. Germline-derived CDR1 and CDR2 are SEHNR and FQNEAQ (reference sequence). V gave up 5 bases and J gave up 3 bases; unmatched junction bases: 4. The CDR3 length is 16 residues. CDR3 bases: TGTGCCAGCAGCGGAGGGACTAGCGGGAGAACAGATACGCAGTATTTT. It is translated as CASSGGTSGRTDTQYF. The full variable domain, completed using reference TRBV7-9 and TRBJ2-3, is DTGVSQNPRHKITKRGQNVTFRCDPISEHNRLYWYRQTLGQGPEFLTYFQNEAQLEKSRLLSDRFSAERPKGSFSTLEIQRTEQGDSAMYLCASSGGTSGRTDTQYFGPGTRLTVL.

The chain carries TRBV7-8 and TRBJ1-1; D is unresolved. The CDR3 has 15 amino acids. V lost 2 bases and J 3 bases, leaving 13 bases between the germline ends. CDR1 is SGHVS, CDR2 FQNEAQ, per germline. The CDR3: CASSLRARRDTEAFF. In DNA form, the CDR3 reads TGTGCCAGCAGCTTAAGGGCCCGGAGGGACACTGAAGCTTTCTTT. Filled out from reference TRBV7-8 and TRBJ1-1, the complete variable domain reads GAGVSQSPRYKVAKRGQDVALRCDPISGHVSLFWYQQALGQGPEFLTYFQNEAQLDKSGLPSDRFFAERPEGSVSTLKIQRTQQEDSAVYLCASSLRARRDTEAFFGQGTRLTVV.

The chain is built from TRBV5-1 and TRBJ2-3; D may correspond to TRBD1 or TRBD2 (7 bases each). The CDR3 extends over 16 amino acids. CDR1 is SGHRS and CDR2 is YFSETQ in the germline V gene. V was cut by 4 bases and J by 2 bases, with 17 bases left in between. The CDR3 loop reads CASSDVAGGATDTQYF. CDR3 bases: TGCGCCAGCAGCGACGTAGCAGGGGGGGCCACAGATACGCAGTATTTT.

This clone was counted a few times. J is TRBJ2-3 and V is TRBV30; 7 nucleotides agree with TRBD1. The CDR3 covers 14 residues. Trimming removed 5 bases from V and 4 bases from J; junction bases left unmatched: 9. Germline CDR1 reads GTSNPN; CDR2 reads SVGIG (reference sequence). CDR3 in DNA: TGTGCCTGGGAAGAGGGGGCAGGCGCAGATACGCAGTATTTT. The encoded protein is CAWEEGAGADTQYF.

This clone showed up many times. The rearrangement uses TRBV18 and TRBJ2-3; 11 positions agree with TRBD2. From germline, CDR1 is KGHSH and CDR2 LQKENI. The CDR3 is 14 amino acids. V dropped 7 bases and J dropped 4; count of bases not matched to a gene: 4. CDR3 protein: CASFPSGGSDTQYF. DNA for the CDR3: TGTGCCAGCTTTCCTAGCGGGGGGTCAGATACGCAGTATTTT.

The rearrangement joins TRBV6-1 to TRBJ1-5; no reliable D call. This CDR3 spans 14 amino acids. V lost 6 bases, J lost 1 base, and 10 bases lay in between. Germline assignment: CDR1 MNHNS and CDR2 SASEGT. CDR3 region: CASSRPLSNQPQHF. In DNA form, the CDR3 reads TGTGCCAGCAGCAGGCCGCTAAGCAATCAGCCCCAGCATTTT.

Details on this clone: Being one base from a much bigger clone, this may be a read error. The chain uses TRBV5-6 and TRBJ2-3; the match to TRBD2 covers 11 bases. Unmatched junction bases numbered 2, after V lost 4 bases and J lost 1 base. There are 15 residues in the CDR3. The germline V gene encodes CDR1 SGHDT and CDR2 YYEEEE. The DNA of the CDR3 is TGTGCCAGCAGCCCGGGACTAGCGGGCACAGATACGCAGTATTTT. It codes for CASSPGLAGTDTQYF.